The T cell receptor beta chain under discussion was sequenced for a study of blood T cell repertoires in COVID-19. Study context: COVID-19 samples, acute and convalescent, were from the United States, Italy and Spain. PBMCs, B-cell-depleted T cells, or T cells were the source of the cDNA or gDNA that made up the material.

The CDR3 covers 15 residues. The V gene lost 4 bases and the J gene lost 4 bases, with 17 bases spanning the gap. Germline V gives CDR1 SGHKS, CDR2 YYEKEE (reference sequence). Some clones are missing from TCRdb's copy, which holds only in-frame ones; the method was immunoSEQ multiplex PCR. Of around 230,000 clones listed, around four fifths are singletons. The sequence was collected from a man aged 40-50 years with acute or convalescent COVID-19. Sample: peripheral blood. V usage is TRBV5-5 and J usage is TRBJ1-2; D is unresolved. The CDR3 DNA is TGTGCCAGCAGCAACAGACGGGGAGAGGGCTATGGCTACACCTTC. Amino acid sequence: CASSNRRGEGYGYTF.